This TCR beta chain was found in a study of identical twins. Only a few counts were recorded for this clonotype. MiXCR, applied by TCRdb to the 5' RACE reads, yields one record per CDR3 protein. This table has about 530,000 distinct CDR3 sequences, around 15% appearing once. This CDR3 is built from 14 residues. Per germline, CDR1 DFQATT and CDR2 SNEGSKA (reference sequence). Trimming shortened V by 4 bases and J by 1 base, and 14 bases separated the two germline ends. This sample was shared with a second study, whose subject was yellow fever vaccine responses in identical twins. That source notes: The authors reported partly convergent, partly personalized vaccine responses in identical twins.

The sequencing input was CD4+ T cells sorted from blood. This clonotype was obtained from a woman in her late teens or twenties in good health. The rearrangement links TRBV20-1 to TRBJ2-7; D is perhaps TRBD2 (6 bases). Written as DNA, the CDR3 is TGCAGTGCTACTCAGGGCGGGGTTTCCTACGAGCAGTACGTC. Translation gives CSATQGGVSYEQYV.